The TCR beta chain under discussion was sequenced for a study of blood T cell repertoires in COVID-19. Study context: Sites across the United States, Italy and Spain contributed samples from acute and convalescent COVID-19. The cDNA or gDNA used as material had been derived from T cells, B-cell-depleted T cells, or PBMCs.

Germline lookup yields CDR1 SEHNR and CDR2 FQNEAQ (reference sequence). The CDR3 covers 15 residues. With 11 bases clipped from V and 3 bases from J, the junction kept 11 bases outside the gene matches. As originally analysed: Estimates of nucleated cell counts were drawn from the amplification of reference gene primers. Generated by immunoSEQ multiplex PCR, the TCRdb table keeps only in-frame clones and is missing some. That table is the source of V, J and clone size, and D and trimming were worked out from the DNA. The sample lists some 150,000 clones, around 90% seen once, with roughly 1.4% in the top ten.

The chain is built from TRBV7-9 and TRBJ2-1; the match to TRBD2 covers 9 bases. The origin of this receptor is a woman between 55 and 75 years old with acute or convalescent COVID-19. The sequenced sample consisted of peripheral blood. The CDR3 here is CALPVGGGGYNEQFF. The DNA for the CDR3 is TGTGCCCTGCCCGTAGGCGGGGGGGGCTACAATGAGCAGTTCTTC.